This T cell receptor beta chain is drawn from a study of T cells after yellow fever vaccination. General study findings and limits: Few clonotypes appeared in both CD4 and CD8 compartments. Most primary-vaccination clones recurred post-booster (roughly 96% CD4, around 86% CD8).

TCR cDNA was made by 5'RACE template switching, adding a universal primer site and UMIs. MiXCR, applied by TCRdb to the 5' RACE reads, yields one record per CDR3 protein. In the table there are over 300,000 distinct CDR3 sequences, over 3.5% of which are singletons. This clonotype showed up just a few times. Its antigen is not known. CDR3 length equals 17 residues. Here the sequenced sample was PBMCs, taken 5 days after the yellow fever booster vaccination. The V and J genes are TRBV1 and TRBJ1-2; no DNA check was done on the table's D call, TRBD1. TRBV1 is listed as a pseudogene. This sequence originates from a man between 18 and 29 years old who received the YFV17D yellow fever vaccine. The CDR3 here is CTSSQAIGPGGAGGYTF. The CDR3, as DNA: TGCACCAGCAGCCAAGCAATAGGGCCGGGGGGCGCAGGTGGCTACACCTTC.